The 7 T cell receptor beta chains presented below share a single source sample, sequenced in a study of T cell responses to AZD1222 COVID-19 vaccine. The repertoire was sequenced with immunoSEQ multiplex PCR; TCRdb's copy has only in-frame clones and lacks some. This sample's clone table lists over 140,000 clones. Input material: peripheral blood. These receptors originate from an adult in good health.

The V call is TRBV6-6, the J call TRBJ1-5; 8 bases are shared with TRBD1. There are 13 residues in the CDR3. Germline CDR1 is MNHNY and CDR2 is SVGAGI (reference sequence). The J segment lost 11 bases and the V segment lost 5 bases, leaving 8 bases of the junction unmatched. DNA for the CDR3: TGTGCCAGCAGTCCGACAGGGGAGGTAGCCCAGCATTTT. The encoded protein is CASSPTGEVAQHF.

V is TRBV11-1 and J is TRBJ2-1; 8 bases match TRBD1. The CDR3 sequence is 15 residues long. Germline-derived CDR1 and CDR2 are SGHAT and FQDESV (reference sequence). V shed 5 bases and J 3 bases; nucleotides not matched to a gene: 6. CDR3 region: CASSPRDRSYNEQFF. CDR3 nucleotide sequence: TGTGCCAGCAGCCCCCGGGACAGGAGCTACAATGAGCAGTTCTTC.

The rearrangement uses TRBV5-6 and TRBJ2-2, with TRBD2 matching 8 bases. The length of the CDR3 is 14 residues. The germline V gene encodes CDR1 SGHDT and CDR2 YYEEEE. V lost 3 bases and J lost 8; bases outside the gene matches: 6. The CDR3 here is CASSYIAGLGELFF. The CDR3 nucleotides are TGTGCCAGCAGCTACATAGCGGGGTTGGGGGAGCTGTTTTTT.

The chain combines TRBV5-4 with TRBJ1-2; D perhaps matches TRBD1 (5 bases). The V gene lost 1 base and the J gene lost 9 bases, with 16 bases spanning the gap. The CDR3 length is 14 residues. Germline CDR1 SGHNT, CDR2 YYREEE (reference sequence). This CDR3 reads CASSLFSREIRYTF. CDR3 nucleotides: TGTGCCAGCAGCTTGTTTAGCAGGGAAATTCGCTACACCTTC.

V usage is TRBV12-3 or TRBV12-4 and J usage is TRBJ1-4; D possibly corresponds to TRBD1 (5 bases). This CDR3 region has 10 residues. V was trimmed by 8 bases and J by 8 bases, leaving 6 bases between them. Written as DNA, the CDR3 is TGTGCCAGCCGGGGGGAAAAACTGTTTTTT. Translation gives CASRGEKLFF.

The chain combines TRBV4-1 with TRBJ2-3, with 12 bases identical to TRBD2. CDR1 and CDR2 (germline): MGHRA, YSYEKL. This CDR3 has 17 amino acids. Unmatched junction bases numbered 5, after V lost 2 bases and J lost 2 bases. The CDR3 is CASSQTRTSGDTDTQYF. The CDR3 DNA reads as TGCGCCAGCAGCCAAACCCGGACTAGCGGGGACACAGATACGCAGTATTTT.

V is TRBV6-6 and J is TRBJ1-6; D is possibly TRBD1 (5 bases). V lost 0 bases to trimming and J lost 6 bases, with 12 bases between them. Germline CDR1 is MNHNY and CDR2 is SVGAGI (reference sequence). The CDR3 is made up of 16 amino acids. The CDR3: CASSYSAGTGNSPLHF. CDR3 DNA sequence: TGTGCCAGCAGTTACTCGGCGGGGACGGGTAATTCACCCCTCCACTTT.